This TCR beta chain derives from a study of CD8 T cells in ankylosing spondylitis. Regarding the study as a whole: Apparently characteristic of ankylosing spondylitis blood was a TCR beta motif (fewer than ten highly homologous variants).

TCRdb re-called the 5' RACE reads through MiXCR, storing one row per CDR3 protein. The table lists around 300,000 distinct CDR3 sequences, roughly 11% of them singletons. This clonotype was counted ten times or more. Its antigen is still unknown. Germline CDR1 is LGHDT and CDR2 is YNNKEL (reference sequence). Trimming took 2 bases from V and 1 from J, leaving 12 bases between them. The CDR3 runs 16 residues. Sequencing was carried out using blood, either unsorted or a sorted T cell fraction (not recorded which). V usage is TRBV3-1 and J usage is TRBJ1-3; D gene unclear. The sequence came from a female donor with ankylosing spondylitis or in good health (not recorded which). This CDR3 is CASSQPALKSGNTIYF. CDR3 nucleotides: TGTGCCAGCAGCCAACCGGCCTTGAAGTCTGGAAACACCATATATTTT.